This T cell receptor beta chain was recovered during a study of blood T cell repertoires in COVID-19. Per the original data handling: Nucleated cell counts were estimated from reference gene primer amplification. Assay: immunoSEQ multiplex PCR; the TCRdb copy retains only in-frame clones and omits some. The DNA gave D and trimming, while V, J and clone size come from that table. The sample has under 350,000 clones; around 89% are singletons. Germline CDR1 and CDR2: SQVTM and ANQGSEA. The CDR3 totals 14 residues. Between the trimmed V and J ends, which lost 5 bases and 2 bases, there was a span of 13 bases.

The TCR was taken from a middle-aged man with acute or convalescent COVID-19. The V call is TRBV29-1, the J call TRBJ1-5; weak D call: TRBD1 (5 bases). The source material was peripheral blood. The CDR3 spells CSVRLGGGNQPQHF. CDR3 sequence (DNA): TGCAGCGTTCGTCTGGGGGGGGGCAATCAGCCCCAGCATTTT.